This is a list of T cell receptor beta chains from one sample in a study of immune evolution from preneoplasia to lung adenocarcinoma. The table came from immunoSEQ multiplex PCR; TCRdb's copy has only in-frame clones and leaves some out. The sample shows under 45,000 clones, roughly 80% of them seen only once. The specimen was FFPE invasive lung adenocarcinoma tissue. All receptors derive from a person in their sixties or seventies with lung adenocarcinoma. CDR3s include the opening cysteine and the closing phenylalanine or tryptophan. D genes are given only for firm matches. The size entry is marked missing in some rows and otherwise reads once, few, many or a size class.

len: 13
v_gene: TRBV12-5
j_gene: TRBJ2-5
abundance: -
d_gene: -
CDR3aa: CASGLGVPETQYF
CDR3nt: TGTGCTAGTGGTTTGGGGGTTCCAGAGACCCAGTACTTC

len: 13
v_gene: TRBV2
j_gene: TRBJ2-7
abundance: -
d_gene: -
CDR3aa: CASSNVESYEQYF
CDR3nt: TGTGCCAGCAGTAATGTGGAGTCCTACGAGCAGTACTTC

len: 11
v_gene: TRBV10-2
j_gene: TRBJ2-5
abundance: -
d_gene: -
CDR3aa: CASSQVETQYF
CDR3nt: TGCGCCAGCAGTCAAGTGGAGACCCAGTACTTC

len: 13
v_gene: TRBV19
j_gene: TRBJ1-1
abundance: -
d_gene: -
CDR3aa: CASQARMNTEAFF
CDR3nt: TGTGCCAGCCAAGCCCGTATGAACACTGAAGCTTTCTTT

len: 15
v_gene: TRBV28
j_gene: TRBJ2-5
abundance: medium-sized
d_gene: TRBD1
CDR3aa: CASSYGGTGEETQYF
CDR3nt: TGTGCCAGCAGTTACGGTGGGACAGGGGAAGAGACCCAGTACTTC

len: 13
v_gene: TRBV2
j_gene: TRBJ2-1
abundance: -
d_gene: -
CDR3aa: CASSNDRYNEQFF
CDR3nt: TGTGCCAGCAGCAACGACAGATACAATGAGCAGTTCTTC

len: 13
v_gene: TRBV7-2
j_gene: TRBJ2-1
abundance: -
d_gene: -
CDR3aa: CASSTYLDNEQFF
CDR3nt: TGTGCCAGCAGCACCTACTTAGACAATGAGCAGTTCTTC

len: 14
v_gene: TRBV5-4
j_gene: TRBJ2-5
abundance: -
d_gene: TRBD1
CDR3aa: CASSKDRGSETQYF
CDR3nt: TGTGCCAGCAGCAAGGACAGGGGATCGGAGACCCAGTACTTC

len: 16
v_gene: TRBV30
j_gene: TRBJ2-4
abundance: -
d_gene: -
CDR3aa: CAWSLPLGLAKNIQYF
CDR3nt: TGTGCCTGGAGCCTACCCTTAGGATTAGCCAAAAACATTCAGTACTTC

len: 13
v_gene: TRBV28
j_gene: TRBJ2-7
abundance: -
d_gene: -
CDR3aa: CASSLLQVGEQYF
CDR3nt: TGTGCCAGCAGTTTGCTCCAAGTGGGCGAGCAGTACTTC

len: 14
v_gene: TRBV28
j_gene: TRBJ2-1
abundance: -
d_gene: TRBD2
CDR3aa: CASSLAGVSNEQFF
CDR3nt: TGTGCCAGCAGTTTAGCGGGAGTGAGTAATGAGCAGTTCTTC

len: 15
v_gene: TRBV5-4
j_gene: TRBJ1-1
abundance: -
d_gene: -
CDR3aa: CASSLDPAGDTEAFF
CDR3nt: TGTGCCAGCAGCTTGGATCCTGCAGGGGACACTGAAGCTTTCTTT

len: 14
v_gene: TRBV5-1
j_gene: TRBJ1-2
abundance: -
d_gene: TRBD1
CDR3aa: CASSLTGENYGYTF
CDR3nt: TGCGCCAGCAGCCTGACAGGGGAAAACTATGGCTACACCTTC

len: 13
v_gene: TRBV28
j_gene: TRBJ2-1
abundance: -
d_gene: -
CDR3aa: CASRLDSYNEQFF
CDR3nt: TGTGCCAGCAGACTTGACTCCTACAATGAGCAGTTCTTC

len: 13
v_gene: TRBV29-1
j_gene: TRBJ1-1
abundance: -
d_gene: TRBD1
CDR3aa: CSSSGTGNTEAFF
CDR3nt: TGCAGCTCTTCCGGGACAGGTAACACTGAAGCTTTCTTT

len: 16
v_gene: TRBV18
j_gene: TRBJ1-5
abundance: -
d_gene: -
CDR3aa: CASSPNGPYSNQPQHF
CDR3nt: TGTGCCAGCTCACCCAACGGGCCGTATAGCAATCAGCCCCAGCATTTT

len: 15
v_gene: TRBV30
j_gene: TRBJ1-4
abundance: -
d_gene: -
CDR3aa: CAWSPWGATNEKLFF
CDR3nt: TGTGCCTGGAGTCCTTGGGGGGCAACTAATGAAAAACTGTTTTTT

len: 12
v_gene: TRBV19
j_gene: TRBJ1-1
abundance: -
d_gene: -
CDR3aa: CASSWLNGEAFF
CDR3nt: TGTGCCAGTAGCTGGTTGAACGGGGAAGCTTTCTTT

len: 11
v_gene: TRBV20-1
j_gene: TRBJ2-3
abundance: once
d_gene: -
CDR3aa: CSARGTDTQYF
CDR3nt: TGCAGTGCTAGGGGGACAGATACGCAGTATTTT

len: 16
v_gene: TRBV5-1
j_gene: TRBJ2-7
abundance: -
d_gene: TRBD2
CDR3aa: CASSLAGSGSSYEQYF
CDR3nt: TGCGCCAGCAGCTTGGCCGGCAGCGGGAGCTCCTACGAGCAGTACTTC

len: 17
v_gene: TRBV5-1
j_gene: TRBJ2-5
abundance: -
d_gene: -
CDR3aa: CASSLVPGRIVQETQYF
CDR3nt: TGCGCCAGCAGCTTGGTCCCAGGGAGGATCGTGCAAGAGACCCAGTACTTC

len: 13
v_gene: TRBV30
j_gene: TRBJ1-2
abundance: -
d_gene: -
CDR3aa: CAWSGAGGYGYTF
CDR3nt: TGTGCCTGGAGTGGGGCTGGCGGCTATGGCTACACCTTC

len: 14
v_gene: TRBV7-9
j_gene: TRBJ2-1
abundance: -
d_gene: TRBD2
CDR3aa: CASSLREDYNEQFF
CDR3nt: TGTGCCAGCAGCTTACGGGAGGACTACAATGAGCAGTTCTTC

len: 17
v_gene: TRBV6-9
j_gene: TRBJ2-1
abundance: -
d_gene: -
CDR3aa: CASSYFGRGPSYNEQFF
CDR3nt: TGTGCCAGCAGTTATTTCGGCAGGGGTCCCTCCTACAATGAGCAGTTCTTC

len: 12
v_gene: TRBV18
j_gene: TRBJ2-1
abundance: -
d_gene: -
CDR3aa: CASSPGSNEQFF
CDR3nt: TGTGCCAGCTCACCCGGAAGCAATGAGCAGTTCTTC

len: 15
v_gene: TRBV5-1
j_gene: TRBJ1-1
abundance: -
d_gene: -
CDR3aa: CASTLTANMNTEAFF
CDR3nt: TGCGCCAGCACCTTGACGGCGAATATGAACACTGAAGCTTTCTTT

len: 15
v_gene: TRBV4-1
j_gene: TRBJ2-1
abundance: -
d_gene: -
CDR3aa: CASSPFLKTYNEQFF
CDR3nt: TGCGCCAGCAGCCCCTTTTTAAAGACCTACAATGAGCAGTTCTTC

len: 14
v_gene: TRBV4-2
j_gene: TRBJ1-3
abundance: -
d_gene: TRBD1
CDR3aa: CASSQRTGRNTIYF
CDR3nt: TGTGCCAGCAGCCAAAGGACAGGGAGAAACACCATATATTTT

len: 15
v_gene: TRBV12-5
j_gene: TRBJ1-2
abundance: -
d_gene: -
CDR3aa: CASGFTPLQGYGYTF
CDR3nt: TGTGCTAGTGGTTTTACCCCGCTCCAGGGGTATGGCTACACCTTC

len: 16
v_gene: TRBV19
j_gene: TRBJ2-7
abundance: -
d_gene: TRBD2
CDR3aa: CASSRTSGTHSYEQYF
CDR3nt: TGTGCCAGTAGTCGGACTAGCGGGACCCACTCCTACGAGCAGTACTTC

len: 11
v_gene: TRBV2
j_gene: TRBJ2-1
abundance: -
d_gene: -
CDR3aa: CASREGQEQFF
CDR3nt: TGTGCCAGCAGAGAGGGTCAGGAGCAGTTCTTC

len: 12
v_gene: TRBV2
j_gene: TRBJ2-7
abundance: -
d_gene: -
CDR3aa: CASSRDSYEQYF
CDR3nt: TGTGCCAGCAGTCGGGACTCCTACGAGCAGTACTTC

len: 15
v_gene: TRBV4-2
j_gene: TRBJ2-1
abundance: once
d_gene: -
CDR3aa: CASSQESGFYNEQFF
CDR3nt: TGTGCCAGCAGCCAAGAGTCAGGGTTCTACAATGAGCAGTTCTTC

len: 16
v_gene: TRBV5-1
j_gene: TRBJ1-3
abundance: -
d_gene: TRBD1
CDR3aa: CASSLEPRGSGNTIYF
CDR3nt: TGCGCCAGCAGCTTGGAACCCAGGGGGTCTGGAAACACCATATATTTT

len: 13
v_gene: TRBV19
j_gene: TRBJ2-2
abundance: -
d_gene: -
CDR3aa: CAIKNQLSGELFF
CDR3nt: TGTGCCATCAAGAACCAGCTTTCCGGGGAGCTGTTTTTT

len: 15
v_gene: TRBV19
j_gene: TRBJ1-2
abundance: -
d_gene: TRBD1
CDR3aa: CASTRMGQGDYGYTF
CDR3nt: TGTGCCAGTACCCGGATGGGACAGGGAGACTATGGCTACACCTTC

len: 11
v_gene: TRBV20-1
j_gene: TRBJ2-7
abundance: -
d_gene: -
CDR3aa: CSASLGHEQYF
CDR3nt: TGCAGTGCTAGTCTGGGCCACGAGCAGTACTTC

len: 12
v_gene: TRBV30
j_gene: TRBJ1-1
abundance: -
d_gene: -
CDR3aa: CAWTVMNTEAFF
CDR3nt: TGTGCCTGGACAGTCATGAACACTGAAGCTTTCTTT

len: 18
v_gene: TRBV4-1
j_gene: TRBJ2-1
abundance: -
d_gene: -
CDR3aa: CASSQGRGRGPLYNEQFF
CDR3nt: TGCGCCAGCAGCCAAGGAAGGGGCAGGGGACCCCTCTACAATGAGCAGTTCTTC

len: 15
v_gene: TRBV11-3
j_gene: TRBJ2-7
abundance: -
d_gene: TRBD2
CDR3aa: CASSSTSGGSYEQYF
CDR3nt: TGTGCCAGCAGCTCGACTAGCGGGGGATCCTACGAGCAGTACTTC

len: 13
v_gene: TRBV4-1
j_gene: TRBJ2-1
abundance: once
d_gene: -
CDR3aa: CASSQTGTNEQFF
CDR3nt: TGCGCCAGCAGCCAAACAGGGACCAATGAGCAGTTCTTC